The T cell receptor (beta chain) described here comes from a study of early T cells in non-severe SARS-CoV-2 infection. This clonotype has more than one count but fewer than ten. The TCR library protocol attached unique molecular identifiers to the individual cDNA molecules. TCRdb independently ran MiXCR on the 5' RACE reads; one entry per CDR3 protein. The sample contains roughly 100,000 distinct CDR3 sequences, 10% to 15% of which appear only once. Sequencing used whole blood. This sequence was found in an adult who was a healthcare worker with PCR-confirmed SARS-CoV-2 infection or an uninfected control (not recorded which).

CDR3 DNA: TGTGCCAGCGGTGCTGGACAGGGCCATGAGCAGTTCTTC. Translated, it gives CASGAGQGHEQFF. The chain couples TRBV12-3 or TRBV12-4 to TRBJ2-1, with 8 bases identical to TRBD1. This CDR3 comprises 13 residues. V shed 8 bases, J shed 8 bases, and the junction held 8 bases outside the gene matches.